This TCR beta chain was sequenced during a study of Graves' ophthalmopathy and Graves' hyperthyroidism. The study amplified TCR beta CDR3 regions using RNA transcripts. An opening RT-PCR round employed HTBI primers and preceded a second-round multiplex PCR. One entry per CDR3 protein results from TCRdb running MiXCR on the multiplex PCR reads. The table shows about 480,000 distinct CDR3 sequences, with 14% occurring only once. Trimming shortened V by 3 bases and J by 7 bases, and 18 bases separated the two germline ends. This CDR3 is built from 14 residues. Germline assignment: CDR1 DFQATT and CDR2 SNEGSKA (reference sequence). Ten or more counts support this clonotype.

What was sequenced was blood. The source of this sequence is a woman aged 25 to 39 with Graves' ophthalmopathy. J is TRBJ2-5 and V is TRBV20-1; possible D gene TRBD2, 6 bases. This chain's CDR3 is CSARGFRRERTQYF. Written as DNA, the CDR3 is TGCAGTGCTAGGGGGTTTCGGCGGGAAAGGACCCAGTACTTC.